The 10 T cell receptor beta chains below come from one sample, sequenced in a study of blood T cell repertoires in COVID-19. Produced via immunoSEQ multiplex PCR; TCRdb's table is partial and in-frame only. The sample carries some 150,000 clones, around 85% recorded once. The sequenced sample consisted of peripheral blood. The receptors were sampled from a man aged 55 to 69 who had recovered from COVID-19.

The chain couples TRBV25-1 to TRBJ1-2; unclear D gene. Per germline, CDR1 MGHDK and CDR2 SYGVNS. The CDR3 spans 13 residues. Trimming pared 3 bases from V and 4 bases from J, leaving 9 bases between. The CDR3 reads CASSDGYLYGYTF. The CDR3 DNA follows: TGTGCCAGCAGTGACGGTTATCTCTATGGCTACACCTTC.

The chain recombines TRBV6-2 or TRBV6-3 with TRBJ1-4; 7 nucleotides match TRBD1. CDR3 length: 14 amino acids. Trimming removed 6 bases from V and 1 base from J; junction bases left unmatched: 2. Germline lookup yields CDR1 MNHEY and CDR2 SVGEGT. The CDR3 loop is CASSRQGTNEKLFF. Written as DNA, the CDR3 is TGTGCCAGCAGCCGACAGGGAACTAATGAAAAACTGTTTTTT.

The DNA for the CDR3 is TGTGCCAGTAGTATGACAGCAGTAAGCACAGATACGCAGTATTTT. Amino acid sequence: CASSMTAVSTDTQYF. The chain joins TRBV19 to TRBJ2-3, with a possible D match to TRBD1 (5 bases). CDR1 is LNHDA and CDR2 is SQIVND in the germline V gene (reference sequence). Trimming pared 3 bases from V and 0 bases from J, leaving 10 bases between. CDR3 size: 15 residues.

The chain has TRBV18 and TRBJ1-4; a possible D gene is TRBD1 (6 bases). The CDR3 runs 14 residues. CDR1 KGHSH and CDR2 LQKENI come from the germline V gene. Trimming took 3 bases from V and 5 from J, leaving 10 bases between them. The CDR3 bases are TGTGCCAGCTCACCGAACGGACAGAATGAAAAACTGTTTTTT. This gives the protein CASSPNGQNEKLFF.

Here the CDR3 DNA reads TGTGCCAGCAGTTACCTCAGGGGATCGCAGGAGCAGTACTTC. Protein sequence: CASSYLRGSQEQYF. This rearrangement joins TRBV6-2 or TRBV6-3 to TRBJ2-7, with D maybe TRBD1 (6 bases). Deletions cut 2 bases from V and 7 bases from J, with 15 bases between. CDR1 and CDR2 (germline): MNHEY, SVGEGT. The CDR3 length is 14 residues.

The DNA of the CDR3 is TGTGCCAGCAGCTCCACGACTAAGCGGGGGACCACAGATACGCAGTATTTT. It encodes CASSSTTKRGTTDTQYF. The genes are TRBV7-2 and TRBJ2-3, with TRBD2 identical over 8 bases. The CDR3 is 17 residues long. V shed 4 bases, J shed 2 bases, and the junction held 11 bases outside the gene matches. Germline V lookup: CDR1 SGHTA, CDR2 FQGNSA.

The rearrangement uses TRBV6-5 and TRBJ1-1, with TRBD1 matching 10 bases. Looked up from germline, CDR1 is MNHEY and CDR2 is SVGAGI. Losses at the gene ends were 8 bases for V and 4 bases for J; bases not matched to a gene: 7. There are 14 residues in the CDR3. CDR3 nucleotide sequence: TGTGCCAGCGGGGGACAGGGGTCGGGCACTGAAGCTTTCTTT. This gives the protein CASGGQGSGTEAFF.

J is TRBJ2-1 and V is TRBV5-1, with 8 bases lining up with TRBD2. The V and J ends lost 7 bases and 6 bases, in that order; junction bases with no gene match: 9. Germline loops: CDR1 SGHRS, CDR2 YFSETQ. The CDR3 is made up of 14 amino acids. In DNA form, the CDR3 reads TGCGCCAGCGGCAGCGGGGGTCACGGCAATGAGCAGTTCTTC. This codes for CASGSGGHGNEQFF.

This chain joins TRBV5-1 and TRBJ1-1, with D possibly being TRBD1 (6 bases). The germline gives CDR1 SGHRS, CDR2 YFSETQ. The CDR3 length is 13 residues. V lost 0 bases, J lost 7 bases, and 10 bases lay in between. The CDR3 DNA reads TGCGCCAGCAGCTTGGTTGTGGACAGTGAAGCTTTCTTT. Translating it yields CASSLVVDSEAFF.

This chain connects TRBV5-1 to TRBJ2-7, with TRBD1 matching 7 bases. The length of the CDR3 is 13 residues. Germline V gene sequence: CDR1 SGHRS, CDR2 YFSETQ. Trimming at V came to 4 bases and at J to 3 bases, leaving 4 bases not matched to a gene. The CDR3 sequence is CASSQRQGYEQYF. CDR3 coding DNA: TGCGCCAGCAGCCAAAGACAGGGCTACGAGCAGTACTTC.